This T cell receptor (beta chain) came from a study of blood T cell repertoires in COVID-19 (dated by TCRdb to the early 2020s). Looking at the study overall: Collaborator samples came from the United States, Italy and Spain and covered acute and convalescent phases of COVID-19. The prospective study material was composed of cDNA or gDNA derived from T cells, B-cell-depleted T cells, or PBMCs. Deeply sampled blood TCRbeta repertoires from subjects exposed to, actively infected with, or recovered from COVID-19 were included in the dataset. A freely available public database, intended as a resource for researchers studying the immune response to SARS-CoV-2, is where the repertoires were released. Samples were obtained from the ongoing ImmuneRACE study (first 160 participants) and from over 1,000 subjects provided by 6 global collaborators. Nearly every sample came with metadata listing a de-identified subject ID, COVID-19 status, age in years and sex. HLA class I and class II types, where available, came from metadata supplied by the sample provider rather than from assay-based typing. What the work shows at the level of the full study, not this receptor alone: The amount of clinical and demographic metadata varied by source and participant and was provided uncurated.

Enrolling through a virtual design, the prospective study's participants ranged in age from roughly 18 to 100 years and lived across roughly 24 United States geographic areas. Cohort assignment in the prospective study relied on participant-reported clinical history from a screening survey and a study questionnaire. Recovered participants in ImmuneRACE Cohort 3 were defined as having two consecutive negative NP/OP PCR tests, clearance from a healthcare professional, or resolution of symptoms. Each participant in the prospective study had whole blood, serum and a nasopharyngeal or oropharyngeal swab collected by mobile phlebotomists. Participants in the prospective study had the option to provide additional blood draws and questionnaires over a roughly two-month period. Before DNA extraction, blood samples from the prospective study were shipped at room temperature or frozen. CDR1 MNHEY and CDR2 SVGAGI are derived from the germline V gene. The CDR3 covers 14 residues, taking in both the cysteine and the phenylalanine. Only the CDR3 portion is preserved as DNA: 42 bases, with reading frame beginning at the first base. V sheds 6 bases and J sheds 2 bases, leaving 14 bases between their ends.

TCRbeta CDR3 regions were amplified from genomic DNA by means of the immunoSEQ Assay, a bias-controlled multiplex PCR. On the study's bioinformatics: Within the assay, amplification of reference gene primers was used to estimate how many nucleated cells each sample contained. To quantify the absolute abundance of each unique TCRbeta CDR3 rearrangement, sequence reads were collapsed and filtered. Productive Simpson clonality was computed per sample as the square root of Simpson's diversity index over productive rearrangements. TCRdb carries this immuneACCESS record with in-frame sequences only. Its versions omit some clonotypes, under half of them owing to an unresolved V gene in the studies checked, with the rest unexplained. The V and J calls and clone size come from that table; D and trimming were worked out from the DNA. The sample table shows about 310,000 clones, and roughly nine tenths are seen once. Of the sample, roughly a tenth is held by the ten largest clones.

With respect to this clone: Its antigen is still unknown. No much larger clone exists at a distance of one base, and base qualities are not known.

The source material was PBMCs or T cells enriched from blood (not recorded which). Here the chain combines TRBV6-5 and TRBJ2-7, with TRBD2 as a weak D call on 5 bases. The TCR comes from a woman in her 30s who had recovered from COVID-19. The sequenced DNA: TGTGCCAGCAGGATGACGGAGGCTACCTACGAGCAGTACTTC. The resulting protein is CASRMTEATYEQYF.